One and the same sample provided the 9 T cell receptor beta chains below, sequenced in a study of a mutant IDH1 vaccine in newly diagnosed glioma. The time point: week 35, safety follow-up. Each dose of the vaccine consisted of 300 ug of mutant IDH1 20-mer peptide, with topical imiquimod. No antigen has been identified for these receptors. Clones were read by immunoSEQ multiplex PCR, and TCRdb kept only the in-frame ones, dropping some. The sample includes 40,000 to 45,000 clones, roughly 84% of them seen just once. The material sequenced was PBMCs, taken from a glioma patient whose treatment included an IDH1 peptide vaccine. The receptor set was obtained from a woman aged 50 to 60 with glioma.

J is TRBJ2-2 and V is TRBV27; D uncertain. The V gene's germline CDR1 is MNHEY and CDR2 SMNVEV (reference sequence). Trimming stripped 2 bases from V and 7 bases from J, with 14 bases between. The CDR3 spans 15 residues. In DNA, the CDR3 is TGTGCCAGCAGTTTAATCCCCCTTCGGAGCGGGGAGCTGTTTTTT. Translating it yields CASSLIPLRSGELFF.

The rearrangement joins TRBV27 to TRBJ2-7; the D gene is possibly TRBD1 (6 bases). Trimming removed 0 bases at V and 0 bases at J, with 12 bases between. This CDR3 has 16 amino acids. Germline CDR1 MNHEY, CDR2 SMNVEV (reference sequence). In nucleotides, the CDR3 is TGTGCCAGCAGTTTATCGAAGGGGGACAACTCCTACGAGCAGTACTTC. Protein: CASSLSKGDNSYEQYF.

The chain recombines TRBV25-1 with TRBJ2-7; D is perhaps TRBD1 or TRBD2 (6 bases each). V was trimmed by 6 bases and J by 3 bases, leaving 12 bases between them. Germline V CDR1 and CDR2: MGHDK, SYGVNS. CDR3 length: 13 residues. CDR3 DNA: TGTGCCAGCAGACAGGGAGGTTTCTACGAGCAGTACTTC. Residues: CASRQGGFYEQYF.

This chain links TRBV11-3 with TRBJ1-1; 12 bases are shared with TRBD1. With V trimmed by 8 bases and J by 5 bases, 6 bases remained unmatched. The CDR3 has 14 residues. Germline V gene data show CDR1 as SGHNT and CDR2 as YENEEA. The CDR3 sequence: CASLRDRGHTEAFF. The CDR3 DNA is TGTGCCAGCCTCCGGGACAGGGGGCATACTGAAGCTTTCTTT.

This sequence joins TRBV30 and TRBJ2-5; weak D call: TRBD1 (6 bases). Trimming took off 5 bases at V and 4 bases at J, with 14 bases between the two ends. In germline, CDR1 is GTSNPN, CDR2 SVGIG (reference sequence). This CDR3 is 13 amino acids long. CDR3 residues: CAWARDMSETQYF. CDR3 coding DNA: TGTGCCTGGGCCCGGGACATGTCAGAGACCCAGTACTTC.

The chain recombines TRBV15 with TRBJ2-7; 7 nucleotides match TRBD1. V gave up 4 bases and J gave up 4 bases; unmatched junction bases: 13. The CDR3 spans 16 residues. Germline V gives CDR1 LNHNV, CDR2 YYDKDF (reference sequence). CDR3 loop: CATSKEIGGQIYEQYF. CDR3 in DNA: TGTGCCACCAGCAAGGAGATTGGGGGACAGATATACGAGCAGTACTTC.

The rearrangement uses TRBV10-3 and TRBJ2-1, with 7 nucleotides matching TRBD1. The germline V gene has CDR1 ENHRY and CDR2 SYGVKD. This CDR3 contains 12 residues. Trimming at V came to 5 bases and at J to 9 bases, leaving 4 bases not matched to a gene. In DNA, the CDR3 is TGTGCCATCAGTAGGGGGCCGGGTGAGCAGTTCTTC. This sequence encodes CAISRGPGEQFF.

This rearrangement joins TRBV11-3 to TRBJ1-5; D is undetermined. V was cut by 9 bases and J by 4 bases, with 19 bases left in between. Germline CDR1 SGHNT, CDR2 YENEEA. The CDR3 has 15 residues. This CDR3 reads CASRPRGQLNQPQHF. The CDR3 nucleotides are TGTGCCAGTAGACCTCGGGGTCAGTTAAATCAGCCCCAGCATTTT. The full variable domain, rest sourced from reference TRBV11-3 and TRBJ1-5, is EAGVVQSPRYKIIEKKQPVAFWCNPISGHNTLYWYLQNLGQGPELLIRYENEEAVDDSQLPKDRFSAERLKGVDSTLKIQPAELGDSAVYLCASRPRGQLNQPQHFGDGTRLSIL.

The CDR3 DNA reads TGTGCCAGCAGCTATCCGGGACAGACCACAGATACGCAGTATTTT. It codes for CASSYPGQTTDTQYF. The chain recombines TRBV7-2 with TRBJ2-3; TRBD1 matches 7 bases. CDR1 SGHTA and CDR2 FQGNSA come from the germline V gene. Germline trimming cut 4 bases from V and 2 bases from J; bases unmatched to any gene: 6. This CDR3 comprises 15 residues.